A single sample is the source of the 5 T cell receptor beta chains below, sequenced in a study of T cells expressing NK-cell markers. TCRdb reprocessed the 5' RACE reads and stores each CDR3 protein as one record, lacking DNA. The table for this sample gives about 160,000 distinct CDR3 sequences. The sequenced sample was blood T cells: a sorted CD56 or NKG2C T cell subset, CD4+ or CD8+ T cells, or bulk PBMC T cells (not recorded which). The receptors shown here come from a man aged 18-69 years in good health.

The chain couples TRBV5-1 to TRBJ1-1. The CDR3 runs to 16 residues. Per germline, CDR1 SGHRS and CDR2 YFSETQ. This CDR3 reads CASSLVPGSYSTEAFF.

V is TRBV21-1 and J is TRBJ1-1; TCRdb designates TRBD1, a call that cannot be tested without DNA. TRBV21-1 is recorded as a pseudogene. The CDR3 consists of 15 residues. CDR3 residues: CASSKPPTGRSEAFF.

The chain has TRBV4-1 and TRBJ1-3. The CDR3 runs 15 residues. Germline V lookup: CDR1 MGHRA, CDR2 YSYEKL. The CDR3 loop reads CASSQEGAGGDTIYF.

The chain uses TRBV6-1 and TRBJ2-7; TCRdb reports TRBD1, a call that lacks DNA to check it against. CDR1 MNHNS and CDR2 SASEGT come from the germline V gene. This CDR3 is built from 14 residues. The CDR3 loop is CASSEPGHQYEQYF.

The chain recombines TRBV20-1 with TRBJ2-3. The CDR3 sequence is 12 residues long. Germline V gene lookup returns CDR1 DFQATT and CDR2 SNEGSKA (reference sequence). CDR3 in amino acids: CSAREAIDTQYF.